Shown below are 2 T cell receptor beta chains from a single sample sequenced in a study of shared clonotypes between healthy human individuals. Clones were read by immunoSEQ multiplex PCR, and TCRdb kept only the in-frame ones, dropping some. This sample has 1,100,000 or so clones; around 78% occur once, and the top ten carry 0.4% to 0.55%. The specimen was memory CD4+ T cells from PBMCs. Documented subset: CD45RA-negative fraction. Receptors originate from a young man in good health. Some clones in this sample may be carry-over from other donors' samples.

This clone came up many times. The J gene is TRBJ2-7, the V gene TRBV20-1; TRBD1 might be the D (6 bases). V was pared by 5 bases and J by 6 bases, with 11 bases between. There are 11 residues in the CDR3. CDR1 and CDR2 from the germline V gene are DFQATT and SNEGSKA (reference sequence). The CDR3 loop is CSALGQSEQYF. CDR3 DNA sequence: TGCAGTGCTCTCGGACAGTCCGAGCAGTACTTC.

About this clone: This same CDR3 is encoded by further DNA sequences in the sample. This rearrangement joins TRBV28 to TRBJ1-2, with a weak D call TRBD1 (6 bases). With 6 bases removed from V and 2 bases from J, the gap between germline ends came to 13 bases. In germline, CDR1 is MDHEN, CDR2 SYDVKM. The CDR3 spans 14 residues. Written as DNA, the CDR3 is TGTGCCAGCAGCTCCGGGGGGGCCAACTATGGCTACACCTTC. Residues: CASSSGGANYGYTF.